This T cell receptor beta chain was profiled in a study of blood T cell repertoires in COVID-19. Study-wide context: T cells, B-cell-depleted T cells, or PBMCs supplied cDNA or gDNA.

Authors' processing steps: Estimation of nucleated cell counts was performed using reference gene primer amplification. TCRdb's table, derived via immunoSEQ multiplex PCR, lists solely in-frame clones and lacks some. That table supplies the V and J calls and clone size; D and trimming were determined from the DNA. The table has 150,000 to 200,000 clones, roughly 87% seen once. Each recovered donor of Cohort 3 presented with two negative PCRs, clearance, or symptom resolution. The sequenced sample consisted of PBMCs or T cells enriched from blood (not recorded which). The source of this sequence is a man aged 45-60 years who had recovered from COVID-19.

The CDR3 sequence: CASSLGDRGSPYEQFF. The DNA of the CDR3 is TGTGCCAGCAGCTTAGGAGACAGGGGATCCCCCTATGAGCAGTTCTTC. This chain links TRBV11-3 with TRBJ2-1; the match to TRBD1 covers 8 bases. Germline V gives CDR1 SGHNT, CDR2 YENEEA. V lost 1 base and J lost 8; bases outside the gene matches: 10. The CDR3 spans 16 residues.